These T cell receptor beta chains were read from a single sample in a study of breast tumors, draining lymph nodes, adjacent tissues. Via MiXCR, TCRdb re-called the multiplex PCR reads, giving one row per CDR3 protein. The sample gives some 100,000 distinct CDR3 sequences, over 20% of which show up once; roughly 1.2% is in the top ten. Sequencing was done on a sample of axillary lymph node tissue. The source of these receptors is a female donor with breast cancer. Some clones in this sample may be carry-over from other donors' samples. The CDR3 runs from the conserved cysteine through the conserved F or W. D genes are given only for firm matches. Clone size, where shown, is once, few, many, or a class for clones that have expanded.

TRBV4-1	TRBD1	TRBJ2-3	few	CASSRTGTVSTDTQYF	TGCGCCAGCAGCCGGACCGGGACAGTCAGCACAGATACGCAGTATTTT
TRBV7-3	NA	TRBJ2-2	many	CASSLAPGARGELFF	TGTGCCAGCAGCTTAGCTCCGGGGGCCCGCGGGGAGCTGTTTTTT
TRBV7-3	TRBD1	TRBJ2-7	NA	CASGQGTGGGQYF	TGTGCCAGCGGTCAAGGGACAGGGGGCGGGCAGTACTTC
TRBV5-6	NA	TRBJ2-5	many	CASSQRQTQETQYF	TGTGCCAGCAGCCAAAGACAGACCCAAGAGACCCAGTACTTC
TRBV5-8	TRBD1	TRBJ1-5	NA	CASSSGVYRGPQPQHF	TGTGCCAGCAGCTCCGGCGTCTACAGGGGCCCTCAGCCCCAGCATTTT
TRBV10-2	TRBD2	TRBJ2-1	many	CASRPYGRTNEQFF	TGCGCCAGCAGACCATACGGGAGGACGAATGAGCAGTTCTTC
TRBV12-3/TRBV12-4	TRBD2	TRBJ2-3	NA	CASSFTSGRADTQYF	TGTGCCAGCAGTTTTACTAGCGGGAGGGCAGATACGCAGTATTTT
TRBV28	NA	TRBJ1-2	many	CASTPRVESGYTF	TGTGCCAGCACTCCTAGGGTGGAGTCTGGCTACACCTTC
TRBV20-1	TRBD2	TRBJ2-1	NA	CSARPIAGVGEQFF	TGCAGTGCTAGACCCATAGCGGGAGTGGGTGAGCAGTTCTTC
TRBV28	NA	TRBJ1-5	NA	CASSTPGRNQPQHF	TGTGCCAGCAGTACCCCTGGAAGGAATCAGCCCCAGCATTTT
TRBV6-1	NA	TRBJ1-2	many	CASRPTGDYGYTF	TGTGCCAGCAGGCCGACAGGCGACTATGGCTACACCTTC
TRBV15	NA	TRBJ1-2	many	CATSREVLGGTTYGYTF	TGTGCCACCAGCAGAGAGGTTCTGGGGGGCACTACCTATGGCTACACCTTC
TRBV28	NA	TRBJ1-3	few	CASSRASSGNTIYF	TGTGCCAGCAGCCGCGCCTCCTCTGGAAACACCATATATTTT
TRBV5-8	TRBD1	TRBJ1-5	many	CASSLGGQGSNQPQHF	TGTGCCAGCAGCTTAGGAGGACAGGGTAGCAATCAGCCCCAGCATTTT
TRBV5-1	TRBD2	TRBJ2-7	many	CASSLEGRGQYF	TGCGCCAGCAGCTTGGAGGGGAGGGGGCAGTACTTC
TRBV19	NA	TRBJ2-6	once	CASGSSGANVLTF	TGTGCCAGTGGGAGCTCTGGGGCCAACGTCCTGACTTTC
TRBV27	NA	TRBJ1-4	NA	CASSLLPGQGDEKLFF	TGTGCCAGCAGTTTATTGCCCGGGCAGGGAGATGAAAAACTGTTTTTT
TRBV28	NA	TRBJ2-2	NA	CASSFFDSINTGELFF	TGTGCCAGCAGTTTTTTTGACAGCATAAACACCGGGGAGCTGTTTTTT
TRBV7-7	NA	TRBJ2-2	many	CAISPVSNTGELFF	TGTGCCATCTCACCAGTCTCGAACACCGGGGAGCTGTTTTTT
TRBV6-4	NA	TRBJ1-3	many	CASKKRNTIYF	TGTGCCAGCAAAAAGAGAAACACCATATATTTT
TRBV6-5	TRBD1	TRBJ1-2	many	CASSLRTGEDGYTF	TGTGCCAGCAGTCTCCGGACAGGGGAGGATGGCTACACCTTC
TRBV2	NA	TRBJ2-3	many	CASSEAPRIIDTQYF	TGTGCCAGCAGTGAAGCGCCCCGGATCATCGATACGCAGTATTTT
TRBV7-3	NA	TRBJ1-1	NA	CASSPLANTEAFF	TGTGCCAGCAGCCCCCTAGCGAACACTGAAGCTTTCTTT
TRBV20-1	TRBD1	TRBJ2-7	many	CSASTLGGRDERTGAYEQYF	TGCAGTGCTAGCACTCTGGGCGGACGGGACGAGCGGACAGGGGCGTACGAGCAGTACTTC
TRBV7-8	TRBD1	TRBJ1-2	many	CASSLSSRDRGRSYYGYTF	TGTGCCAGCAGCTTGTCCTCCCGGGACAGGGGGCGATCATACTATGGCTACACCTTC
TRBV19	NA	TRBJ2-7	many	CASSIDGRGGSYEQYF	TGTGCCAGTAGTATAGATGGTCGGGGAGGCTCCTACGAGCAGTACTTC